This T cell receptor (beta chain) was sequenced during a study of post-analysis software for immune sequencing data. The study's findings and limits: With TRBV5-6, TRBV5-1 and TRBV20-1 included, 5 or 6 TRBV segments were more frequent in patients than in controls.

Carried by the TCR beta cDNA libraries were unique molecular identifiers. From the PCR reads, TCRdb called clonotypes with MiXCR, one entry per CDR3 protein. The sample lists about 260,000 distinct CDR3 sequences, 30% to 45% occurring once. Trimming pared 3 bases from V and 4 bases from J, leaving 13 bases between. Germline V gene sequence: CDR1 SGHAT, CDR2 FQNNGV. This CDR3 has 15 amino acids. Of note for this clonotype: The antigen remains unidentified. Without the conserved terminal phenylalanine or tryptophan, this CDR3 likely stems from a read error.

The sequence was collected from a girl aged 5-17 years with multiple sclerosis. Sequenced: blood. The V gene is TRBV11-2, the J gene TRBJ2-1; D gene ambiguous. The CDR3 region is CASSFPLDEYNEQFL. The CDR3 nucleotides are TGTGCCAGCAGCTTCCCTCTCGACGAGTACAATGAGCAGTTCTTA.